Shown below are 9 T cell receptor beta chains from a single sample sequenced in a study of technical replicates of blood from several donors. Libraries were prepared by immunoSEQ multiplex PCR; TCRdb keeps only in-frame clonotypes and omits some of them. The table has 75,000 to 100,000 clones, just over 90% seen once. The sample comprised T cells isolated from PBMCs. These receptor sequences come from a human donor in good health.

The chain couples TRBV11-3 to TRBJ2-7; D ambiguous. CDR1 and CDR2 from the germline V gene are SGHNT and YENEEA. V lost 1 base to trimming and J lost 2 bases, with 12 bases between them. CDR3 length: 15 amino acids. CDR3 amino acids: CASSLARQAAYEQYF. The CDR3 bases are TGTGCCAGCAGCTTAGCGAGACAAGCTGCCTACGAGCAGTACTTC. Supplemented by reference TRBV11-3 and TRBJ2-7, the full variable domain reads EAGVVQSPRYKIIEKKQPVAFWCNPISGHNTLYWYLQNLGQGPELLIRYENEEAVDDSQLPKDRFSAERLKGVDSTLKIQPAELGDSAVYLCASSLARQAAYEQYFGPGTRLTVT.

This rearrangement joins TRBV19 to TRBJ1-5; D is unresolved. There are 14 residues in the CDR3. The V and J ends lost 3 bases and 6 bases respectively, with 12 bases between them. The germline V gene encodes CDR1 LNHDA and CDR2 SQIVND (reference sequence). In DNA, the CDR3 is TGTGCCAGTAGTATTGTTCCGGGTAGTCAGCCCCAGCATTTT. Encoded protein: CASSIVPGSQPQHF.

This chain joins TRBV6-5 and TRBJ1-6, with D possibly TRBD1 on 5 matching bases. The CDR3 totals 14 residues. With 3 bases removed from V and 11 bases from J, the gap between germline ends came to 14 bases. Germline V gene sequence: CDR1 MNHEY, CDR2 SVGAGI. As DNA, the CDR3 is TGTGCCAGCAGTTATTCCCAGGGTCAACCACCCCTCCACTTT. This translates into CASSYSQGQPPLHF.

The CDR3 nucleotides read TGTGCCAGCAGTTACGTTGAGGGCACAGATACGCAGTATTTT. Translation gives CASSYVEGTDTQYF. This chain uses TRBV6-4 with TRBJ2-3; D ambiguous. This CDR3 is built from 14 residues. Trimming removed 5 bases from V and 1 base from J, with 10 bases in between. The germline CDR1 and CDR2 sequences are MRHNA and SNTAGT.

The rearrangement links TRBV18 to TRBJ1-5; 9 bases line up with TRBD1. Per the germline V gene, CDR1 is KGHSH and CDR2 is LQKENI. The CDR3 sequence is 15 residues long. V shed 0 bases and J 5 bases; nucleotides not matched to a gene: 2. The CDR3 sequence: CASSPPGQGHQPQHF. CDR3 DNA: TGTGCCAGCTCACCACCGGGACAGGGTCATCAGCCCCAGCATTTT.

The chain joins TRBV6-5 to TRBJ1-2, with 9 positions matching TRBD1. Looked up from germline, CDR1 is MNHEY and CDR2 is SVGAGI. This CDR3 is built from 16 residues. V shed 2 bases, J shed 7 bases, and the junction held 11 bases outside the gene matches. In nucleotides, the CDR3 is TGTGCCAGCAGTTACGTGGGGACAGGGTCATCTCGTGGCTACACCTTC. Amino acids: CASSYVGTGSSRGYTF.

The chain combines TRBV7-3 with TRBJ2-1, with a tentative D call TRBD1 (6 bases). V shed 5 bases and J shed 0 bases, with 11 bases lying between them. Per the germline V gene, CDR1 is SGHTA and CDR2 is FQGTGA. The CDR3 runs 15 residues. CDR3 sequence reads: CASSETGSSYNEQFF. The CDR3 DNA reads as TGTGCCAGCAGCGAGACAGGAAGCTCCTACAATGAGCAGTTCTTC.

This sequence joins TRBV6-1 and TRBJ1-6, with D possibly matching TRBD1 (6 bases). The germline gives CDR1 MNHNS, CDR2 SASEGT. The V gene lost 2 bases and the J gene lost 7 bases, with 12 bases spanning the gap. CDR3 length equals 15 residues. This chain's CDR3 is CASSEIRGKNSPLHF. The CDR3 DNA reads TGTGCCAGCAGTGAAATTAGGGGGAAGAATTCACCCCTCCACTTT.

This chain links TRBV5-1 with TRBJ2-5, with 7 bases matching TRBD1. Germline loops: CDR1 SGHRS, CDR2 YFSETQ. The V gene end was trimmed by 0 bases and the J gene end by 1 base; junction bases not matched to a gene: 6. CDR3 length equals 16 residues. The CDR3 protein is CASSLEGAFAQETQYF. In DNA form, the CDR3 reads TGCGCCAGCAGCTTGGAGGGGGCCTTTGCCCAAGAGACCCAGTACTTC.